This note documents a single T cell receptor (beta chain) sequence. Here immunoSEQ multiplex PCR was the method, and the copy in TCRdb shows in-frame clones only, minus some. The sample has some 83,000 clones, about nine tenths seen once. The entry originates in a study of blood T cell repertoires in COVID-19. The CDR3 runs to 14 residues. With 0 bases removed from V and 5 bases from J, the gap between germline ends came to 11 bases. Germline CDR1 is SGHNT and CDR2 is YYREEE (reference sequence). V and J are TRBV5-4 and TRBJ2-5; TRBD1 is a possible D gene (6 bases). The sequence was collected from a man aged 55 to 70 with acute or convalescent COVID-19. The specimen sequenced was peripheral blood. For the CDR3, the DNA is TGTGCCAGCAGCTTGGCAGGGGCCCAGGAGACCCAGTACTTC. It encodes CASSLAGAQETQYF.